Shown below are 29 T cell receptor beta chains from a single sample sequenced in a study of Graves' ophthalmopathy and Graves' hyperthyroidism. The TCR beta CDR3 regions underwent amplification from RNA transcripts. HTBI primers were employed in first-round RT-PCR, then a second-round multiplex PCR followed. TCRdb re-derived calls from the multiplex PCR reads in MiXCR, one entry per CDR3 protein. The data contain 200,000 to 250,000 distinct CDR3 sequences, around a fifth of them seen just once; the ten biggest clones take up around 40%. Sequencing was done on a sample of peripheral blood. These receptors all stem from a woman aged 45-65 years with Graves' ophthalmopathy.

Many counts were recorded for this clonotype. The chain links TRBV5-1 to TRBJ2-2; the D gene could be TRBD1 or TRBD2 (5 bases each). Germline V gene sequence: CDR1 SGHRS, CDR2 YFSETQ. This CDR3 comprises 14 residues. The V gene lost 2 bases and the J gene lost 6 bases, with 11 bases spanning the gap. Here the CDR3 DNA reads TGCGCCAGCAGCTTAGGGACGGCGGCCGGGGAGCTGTTTTTT. Amino acid sequence: CASSLGTAAGELFF.

This clonotype has more than one count but fewer than ten. This rearrangement joins TRBV6-5 to TRBJ1-5; a weak D match, TRBD1 (6 bases). Germline loops: CDR1 MNHEY, CDR2 SVGAGI. The CDR3 is 14 amino acids. V was cut by 4 bases and J by 6 bases, with 13 bases left in between. CDR3 DNA: TGTGCCAGCAGTTCCACTAACAGGGTTCAGCCCCAGCATTTT. Translation: CASSSTNRVQPQHF.

This clonotype was detected only a few times. The V gene is TRBV10-3, the J gene TRBJ2-5; 9 bases are shared with TRBD1. The CDR3 is 16 amino acids. CDR1 and CDR2 from the germline V gene are ENHRY and SYGVKD. V lost 0 bases, J lost 5 bases, and 7 bases stayed unmatched. This chain's CDR3 is CAISESIQGAGETQYF. The CDR3 nucleotides are TGTGCCATCAGTGAGTCGATACAGGGGGCCGGGGAGACCCAGTACTTC.

This clonotype was picked up many times. This chain joins TRBV2 and TRBJ1-1; D remains ambiguous. The CDR3 contains 15 residues. Trimming removed 6 bases from V and 3 bases from J, with 17 bases in between. CDR1 is SNHLY, CDR2 FYNNEI, per germline. The CDR3 coding sequence is TGTGCCAGCAGGCCTCGGGCCCTGCGGTACACTGAAGCTTTCTTT. This encodes CASRPRALRYTEAFF.

This clonotype was counted ten times or more. This CDR3 is CSARVVGDGYTF. The CDR3 region has the DNA TGCAGTGCTAGAGTGGTAGGGGATGGCTACACCTTC. The rearrangement joins TRBV20-1 to TRBJ1-2; weak D call: TRBD1 (5 bases). V lost 1 base and J lost 6, with 9 bases in between. The CDR3 contains 12 residues. Germline V lookup: CDR1 DFQATT, CDR2 SNEGSKA (reference sequence).

This clonotype was observed many times. The chain has TRBV20-1 and TRBJ1-5; D unclear. Trimming pared 6 bases from V and 0 bases from J, leaving 12 bases between. The CDR3 is 14 residues long. From germline, CDR1 is DFQATT and CDR2 SNEGSKA (reference sequence). The CDR3: CSARPGNSNQPQHF. Written as DNA, the CDR3 is TGCAGTGCCAGGCCCGGGAATAGCAATCAGCCCCAGCATTTT.

In its sample, this clonotype was seen many times. This sequence joins TRBV6-5 and TRBJ2-7; 7 nucleotides agree with TRBD2. Per the germline V gene, CDR1 is MNHEY and CDR2 is SVGAGI. J lost 3 bases, V lost 4 bases, and 9 bases had no gene match. The CDR3 length is 15 residues. The CDR3 nucleotides read TGTGCCAGCAGTTCACCTTCTGGGACTAACTACGAGCAGTACTTC. It yields the protein CASSSPSGTNYEQYF.

This clonotype appeared many times. This rearrangement joins TRBV20-1 to TRBJ2-3, with TRBD2 matching over 8 bases. Germline values: CDR1 DFQATT, CDR2 SNEGSKA (reference sequence). This CDR3 is built from 14 residues. Losses at the gene ends were 6 bases for V and 1 base for J; bases not matched to a gene: 6. CDR3 bases: TGCAGTGCACCGAGCGGGAGTGGCACAGATACGCAGTATTTT. Translated: CSAPSGSGTDTQYF.

Turning to this clonotype: A much larger clone is a single base away; this may be a read error. V usage is TRBV3-1 and J usage is TRBJ2-7; D gene uncertain. The germline V and J ends were trimmed by 1 base and 9 bases, with 10 bases remaining between them. This CDR3 is 12 amino acids long. CDR1 and CDR2 from the germline V gene are LGHDT and YNNKEL (reference sequence). CDR3 bases: TGTGCCAGCAGCCAAGCCGGCGTGTGGCAGTACTTC. It specifies CASSQAGVWQYF.

The chain couples TRBV30 to TRBJ1-5, with D unresolved. Trimming left V 0 bases short and J 5 bases short, with 8 bases between. Germline loops: CDR1 GTSNPN, CDR2 SVGIG (reference sequence). The CDR3 totals 13 residues. For the CDR3, the DNA is TGTGCCTGGAGTGTTAACAGAGATCAGCCCCAGCATTTT. Translated, it gives CAWSVNRDQPQHF.

This rearrangement joins TRBV6-1 to TRBJ1-5, with a possible D match to TRBD1 (5 bases). V dropped 6 bases and J dropped 3 bases, with 24 bases sitting between them. The CDR3 contains 18 residues. The V gene's germline CDR1 is MNHNS and CDR2 SASEGT. CDR3 protein: CASRKGRQSRVDNQPQHF. The DNA for the CDR3 is TGTGCCAGCAGGAAGGGGAGACAGTCTAGGGTGGACAATCAGCCCCAGCATTTT.

The rearrangement joins TRBV25-1 to TRBJ2-7; D possibly uses TRBD1 or TRBD2 (5 bases each). This CDR3 has 15 residues. CDR1 is MGHDK and CDR2 is SYGVNS in the germline V gene. Trimming pared 1 base from V and 1 base from J, leaving 11 bases between. The CDR3 protein is CASSESGLPSYEQYF. CDR3 sequence (DNA): TGTGCCAGCAGTGAATCGGGGCTCCCTTCCTACGAGCAGTACTTC.

This clonotype was recorded many times. This chain joins TRBV28 and TRBJ1-1; D is undetermined. The germline V and J ends were trimmed by 3 bases and 5 bases, with 13 bases remaining between them. Germline V lookup: CDR1 MDHEN, CDR2 SYDVKM. This CDR3 comprises 14 residues. CDR3 region: CASSFFQVETEAFF. CDR3 DNA: TGTGCCAGCAGTTTCTTCCAGGTCGAGACTGAAGCTTTCTTT. The whole variable domain, remainder taken from reference TRBV28 and TRBJ1-1, is DVKVTQSSRYLVKRTGEKVFLECVQDMDHENMFWYRQDPGLGLRLIYFSYDVKMKEKGDIPEGYSVSREKKERFSLILESASTNQTSMYLCASSFFQVETEAFFGQGTRLTVV.

This clonotype was detected many times. This chain connects TRBV27 to TRBJ1-6; tentatively, D is TRBD1 (5 bases). Trimming pared 4 bases from V and 8 bases from J, leaving 18 bases between. Looked up from germline, CDR1 is MNHEY and CDR2 is SMNVEV (reference sequence). The CDR3 sequence is 16 residues long. The CDR3 spells CASSSTPRVLYSPLHF. DNA for the CDR3: TGTGCCAGCAGTTCCACCCCCAGGGTCCTCTATTCACCCCTCCACTTT.

As for this clonotype: This may be a read error: a much more frequent sequence differs by one nucleotide. The chain has TRBV11-3 and TRBJ2-7; TRBD2 matches at 7 bases. The CDR3 spans 14 residues. V lost 5 bases to trimming and J lost 5 bases; unmatched junction nucleotides: 9. Germline CDR1 SGHNT, CDR2 YENEEA. The CDR3 here is CASSRGRGSHEQYF. The CDR3 DNA is TGTGCCAGCAGCCGGGGACGCGGGAGCCACGAGCAGTACTTC.

This clonotype was seen ten or more times. This chain uses TRBV12-3 or TRBV12-4 with TRBJ1-5, with TRBD1 as a possible D gene (5 bases). V was clipped by 6 bases and J by 7 bases, with 16 bases between them. The CDR3 has 14 residues. CDR3 loop: CASRSGGENQPQHF. The CDR3 nucleotides are TGTGCCAGCAGATCTGGAGGGGAAAACCAGCCCCAGCATTTT.

This clonotype was seen repeatedly, ten times or more. The chain carries TRBV12-3 or TRBV12-4 and TRBJ2-5; D is perhaps TRBD1 (6 bases). The ends were cut back, 1 base at V and 4 bases at J, with 13 bases in the middle. The CDR3 totals 15 residues. CDR3 nucleotides: TGTGCCAGCAGTTTAGGGGCAGGGGACCCAGAGACCCAGTACTTC. Protein sequence: CASSLGAGDPETQYF.

This sequence joins TRBV7-6 and TRBJ2-2, with TRBD1 identical over 10 bases. Germline V gene sequence: CDR1 SGHVS, CDR2 FNYEAQ. The ends lost 5 bases at V and 3 bases at J; junction bases unmatched: 6. The CDR3 has 16 residues. DNA of the CDR3: TGTGCCAGCAGCCGACGACAGGGGGCGGACACCGGGGAGCTGTTTTTT. Translating gives CASSRRQGADTGELFF.

This clonotype was seen ten or more times. The chain has TRBV7-8 and TRBJ1-2, with 8 bases fitting TRBD1. The CDR3 consists of 14 residues. V shed 3 bases and J 8 bases; nucleotides not matched to a gene: 8. Germline CDR1 reads SGHVS; CDR2 reads FQNEAQ. The CDR3 coding sequence is TGTGCCAGCAGCTTTGGTCTAACAGGGGGGGGCTACACCTTC. It codes for CASSFGLTGGGYTF.

The V and J genes are TRBV28 and TRBJ2-7; a possible D gene is TRBD1 (6 bases). In germline, CDR1 is MDHEN, CDR2 SYDVKM. The length of the CDR3 is 13 residues. V was clipped by 10 bases and J by 6 bases, with 19 bases between them. In DNA, the CDR3 is TGTGCCACCGCATTTAACAGGGCCCCCGAGCAGTACTTC. Translated: CATAFNRAPEQYF.

This clonotype was picked up many times. The genes are TRBV27 and TRBJ1-5; 10 bases agree with TRBD1. V lost 4 bases, J lost 5 bases, and 5 bases stayed unmatched. The CDR3 contains 15 residues. CDR1 is MNHEY and CDR2 is SMNVEV in the germline V gene (reference sequence). The CDR3 nucleotides read TGTGCCAGCAGTTCTCTCGGGACAGGGGATCAGCCCCAGCATTTT. Protein product: CASSSLGTGDQPQHF.

This clonotype was seen ten or more times. This chain uses TRBV5-1 with TRBJ2-5, with D perhaps assigned TRBD1 or TRBD2 (5 bases each). CDR1 is SGHRS and CDR2 is YFSETQ in the germline V gene. The CDR3 is made up of 17 amino acids. The V and J ends lost 0 bases and 6 bases respectively, with 21 bases between them. CDR3 nucleotide sequence: TGCGCCAGCAGCTTGGGACGGGGCGCCTTGCGTCAACAGACCCAGTACTTC. Its translation: CASSLGRGALRQQTQYF.

In this sample, this clonotype turned up many times. This chain links TRBV20-1 with TRBJ1-5, with 8 bases identical to TRBD1. The trim removed 0 bases at V and 5 bases at J, leaving 3 bases unmatched. Per the germline V gene, CDR1 is DFQATT and CDR2 is SNEGSKA (reference sequence). The CDR3 runs 14 residues. The CDR3 loop reads CSAREGQGHQPQHF. As DNA, the CDR3 is TGCAGTGCTAGAGAAGGACAGGGACATCAGCCCCAGCATTTT.

This clonotype came up many times. V usage is TRBV29-1 and J usage is TRBJ2-4; 9 bases align to TRBD2. V was clipped by 4 bases and J by 3 bases; unmatched bases: 7. From germline, CDR1 is SQVTM and CDR2 ANQGSEA. The CDR3 runs 15 residues. Written as DNA, the CDR3 is TGCAGCGTTGGGCGGGAGGGCCGTGACAAAAACATTCAGTACTTC. This encodes CSVGREGRDKNIQYF.

In its sample, this clonotype was seen many times. V gene TRBV29-1 combines with J gene TRBJ1-1; D possibly corresponds to TRBD1 (6 bases). The germline V gene encodes CDR1 SQVTM and CDR2 ANQGSEA. Between the trimmed V and J ends, which lost 3 bases and 1 base, there was a span of 21 bases. The CDR3 has 17 residues. The CDR3 loop reads CSVDAWGPDDENTEAFF. CDR3 bases: TGCAGCGTTGATGCGTGGGGGCCGGACGACGAGAACACTGAAGCTTTCTTT.

This clonotype occurred a few times. The chain combines TRBV19 with TRBJ2-5; TRBD1 agrees at 9 bases. This CDR3 comprises 15 residues. Germline CDR1 and CDR2: LNHDA and SQIVND (reference sequence). V lost 4 bases to trimming and J lost 4 bases; unmatched junction nucleotides: 7. The CDR3 coding sequence is TGTGCCAGTAGTAAACCGGGACAGGGTTTAGAGACCCAGTACTTC. Translated: CASSKPGQGLETQYF.

Many counts were recorded for this clonotype. This chain joins TRBV27 and TRBJ1-2, with D unresolved. The V gene lost 7 bases and the J gene lost 5 bases, with 11 bases spanning the gap. The CDR3 spans 12 residues. Germline assignment: CDR1 MNHEY and CDR2 SMNVEV (reference sequence). The CDR3 loop reads CASTTSGYGYTF. In nucleotides, the CDR3 is TGTGCCAGCACCACATCGGGGTATGGCTACACCTTC.

This clonotype was detected once. The chain links TRBV7-6 to TRBJ2-7, with 9 bases that match TRBD1. The CDR3 spans 15 residues. Germline V gene data show CDR1 as SGHVS and CDR2 as FNYEAQ. The ends lost 2 bases at V and 2 bases at J; junction bases unmatched: 4. The CDR3 coding sequence is TGTGCCAGCAGCTTAAGGGACAGGGAGACCTACGAGCAGTACTTC. This gives the protein CASSLRDRETYEQYF.

V gene TRBV6-2 or TRBV6-3 combines with J gene TRBJ1-5; D may be TRBD1 (6 bases). V was pared by 8 bases and J by 1 base, with 9 bases between. The CDR3 extends over 13 amino acids. Germline V lookup: CDR1 MNHEY, CDR2 SVGEGT. The CDR3 DNA is TGTGCCAGCGCCGACAGGAGCAATCAGCCCCAGCATTTT. Protein sequence: CASADRSNQPQHF.